This T cell receptor beta chain was captured in a study of T cell responses to AZD1222 COVID-19 vaccine. Clones were sequenced by immunoSEQ multiplex PCR, and TCRdb holds only the in-frame ones, with some missing. The sample consists of 110,000 to 150,000 clones, around 89% of them appearing once. Points from the study as a whole: Baseline seropositivity occurred in only a handful of AZD1222 recipients.

On this clone: Its antigen is still unknown.

J gave up 3 bases and V 5 bases, and 6 bases lay outside the gene matches. This CDR3 has 14 amino acids. CDR1 is MDHEN, CDR2 SYDVKM, per germline. The clonotype originates from an adult who received the AZD1222 COVID-19 vaccine. Sequencing was performed on peripheral blood, taken 28 days after the second AZD1222 dose. The chain is built from TRBV28 and TRBJ1-1; 7 nucleotides agree with TRBD1. CDR3 DNA: TGTGCCAGCAGTATCGGGACAGCTTACACTGAAGCTTTCTTT. Amino acid sequence: CASSIGTAYTEAFF. Full variable domain (rest looked up from reference TRBV28 and TRBJ1-1): DVKVTQSSRYLVKRTGEKVFLECVQDMDHENMFWYRQDPGLGLRLIYFSYDVKMKEKGDIPEGYSVSREKKERFSLILESASTNQTSMYLCASSIGTAYTEAFFGQGTRLTVV.